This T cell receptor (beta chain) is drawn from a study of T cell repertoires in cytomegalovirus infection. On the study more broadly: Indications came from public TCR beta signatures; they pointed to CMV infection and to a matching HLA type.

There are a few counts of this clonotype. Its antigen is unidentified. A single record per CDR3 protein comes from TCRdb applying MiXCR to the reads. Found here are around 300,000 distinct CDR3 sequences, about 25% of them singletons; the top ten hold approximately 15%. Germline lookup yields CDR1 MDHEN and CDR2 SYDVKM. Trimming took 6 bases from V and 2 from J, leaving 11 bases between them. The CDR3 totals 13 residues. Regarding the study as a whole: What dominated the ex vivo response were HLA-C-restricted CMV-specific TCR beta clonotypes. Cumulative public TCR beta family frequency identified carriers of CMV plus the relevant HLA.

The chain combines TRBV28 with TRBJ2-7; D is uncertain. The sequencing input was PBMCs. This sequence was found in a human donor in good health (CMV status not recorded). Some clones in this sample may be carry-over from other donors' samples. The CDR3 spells CASRLPTAYEQYF. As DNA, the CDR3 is TGTGCCAGCAGACTTCCAACCGCCTACGAGCAGTACTTC.